This T cell receptor (beta chain) was profiled in a study of T cell changes during pregnancy in multiple sclerosis. Some clones are missing from TCRdb's copy, which holds only in-frame ones; the method was immunoSEQ multiplex PCR. The table lists around 21,000 clones, approximately 91% of them singletons. The sequence derives from a female donor in good health, enrolled as a control in a pregnancy study. The specimen was CD8+ T cells from peripheral blood mononuclear cells, collected after pregnancy.

In DNA form, the CDR3 reads TGTGCCAGCAGTTTTGACAGGGGTCCCCAAGAGACCCAGTACTTC. Protein product: CASSFDRGPQETQYF. V and J are TRBV2 and TRBJ2-5; 8 bases are a match to TRBD1. Germline CDR1 reads SNHLY; CDR2 reads FYNNEI. The CDR3 sequence is 15 residues long. V shed 5 bases, J shed 1 base, and the junction held 6 bases outside the gene matches. Looking up the rest from reference TRBV2 and TRBJ2-5 gives the full variable domain: EPEVTQTPSHQVTQMGQEVILRCVPISNHLYFYWYRQILGQKVEFLVSFYNNEISEKSEIFDDQFSVERPDGSNFTLKIRSTKLEDSAMYFCASSFDRGPQETQYFGPGTRLLVL.